The table lists the clone carrying this TCR beta chain with a few counts. Its target is not known. TCRdb re-called the reads with MiXCR, one entry per CDR3 protein. The table has 450,000 to 550,000 distinct CDR3 sequences, about 39% seen once. This record comes from a study of T cell repertoires in cytomegalovirus infection. About the research overall: Indications came from public TCR beta signatures; they pointed to CMV infection and to a matching HLA type.

The germline V and J ends were trimmed by 4 bases and 6 bases, with 12 bases remaining between them. Germline V gene data show CDR1 as SGHNT and CDR2 as YYREEE (reference sequence). This CDR3 has 13 amino acids. Sequencing was performed on cultured PBMCs, taken from culture after CMV antigen stimulation. This receptor was taken from a human donor in good health (CMV status not recorded). Some clones in this sample may be carry-over from other donors' samples. V gene TRBV5-4 combines with J gene TRBJ2-3, with D hard to call. The CDR3 sequence: CASSRDLEDTQYF. In nucleotides, the CDR3 is TGTGCCAGCAGCAGGGATTTGGAGGATACGCAGTATTTT.